This T cell receptor beta chain was identified in a study of STAT5B mutations in CD4+ large granular lymphocyte leukemia. Whole-study results and caveats: 8/27 top patient clones versus 2/35 control clones were TRBV06-family.

With respect to this clone: Its antigen is as yet unknown.

CDR1 is LNHDA, CDR2 SQIVND, per germline (reference sequence). This CDR3 has 16 residues. The trim removed 4 bases at V and 4 bases at J, leaving 7 bases unmatched. Profiled with immunoSEQ multiplex PCR; TCRdb holds only in-frame clones, not every one. The sample has roughly 25,000 clones, 70% to 80% seen once. The rearrangement uses TRBV19 and TRBJ1-1, with 12 bases identical to TRBD1. The receptor's source is a human donor in good health. The sample was CD4+ T cells from blood buffy coats. This chain's CDR3 is CASSTSGQGAFTEAFF. CDR3 nucleotide sequence: TGTGCCAGTAGTACCTCGGGACAGGGGGCATTCACTGAAGCTTTCTTT.